This paragraph covers one T cell receptor beta chain sequence. The antigen is unknown. TCRdb's table, derived via immunoSEQ multiplex PCR, lists solely in-frame clones and lacks some. The sample contains over 55,000 clones, approximately 80% of which appear only once. The sample's time point: week 11, during vaccination. Every single dose of the vaccine, 300 ug of mutant IDH1 20-mer peptide, came with topical imiquimod. V lost 3 bases to trimming and J lost 4 bases; unmatched junction nucleotides: 2. CDR3 length equals 14 residues. The germline V gene encodes CDR1 SGHRS and CDR2 YFSETQ. This entry belongs to a study of a mutant IDH1 vaccine in newly diagnosed glioma. Study in general: Vaccination followed radiotherapy alone by 4-6 weeks, or accompanied temozolomide cycles. Treated individuals were 62.5% male and approximately 40% female, averaging about 40 years of age. Those enrolled had earlier been treated with radiotherapy, temozolomide, or both, mostly both. General observations from the study: Shifts in the top peripheral T cell clonotypes seemed unrelated to pseudoprogression.

Sample: PBMCs, taken from a glioma patient whose treatment included an IDH1 peptide vaccine. This sequence joins TRBV5-1 and TRBJ1-4; TRBD1 agrees at 8 bases. This sequence was found in a man younger than 45 with glioma. For the CDR3, the DNA is TGCGCCAGCAGCTCAGGGGGCGTTAATGAAAAACTGTTTTTT. Translating gives CASSSGGVNEKLFF.